Each of the 28 T cell receptor beta chains below was sequenced from the same sample in a study of blood T cell repertoires in COVID-19. TCRdb's copy holds only in-frame clones and misses some; the assay was immunoSEQ multiplex PCR. Of 40,000 to 45,000 clones in the sample, 80% to 90% are singletons; the top ten hold 6.2%. Specimen: peripheral blood. The receptors were gathered from a human donor in a cohort sampled during active COVID-19.

V and J are TRBV3-1 (or the pseudogene TRBV3-2) and TRBJ2-5; perhaps TRBD1 as D (5 bases). Germline V gene sequence: CDR1 LGHDT, CDR2 YNNKEL (reference sequence). The CDR3 sequence is 18 residues long. V lost 3 bases, J lost 4 bases, and 24 bases lay in between. The CDR3 nucleotides read TGTGCCAGCAGCCACGTAGTTGGGCAGGGTTTGTCGGCAGAGACCCAGTACTTC. This encodes CASSHVVGQGLSAETQYF.

This chain connects TRBV5-1 to TRBJ2-1, with D perhaps TRBD2 (5 bases). The CDR3 length is 10 residues. Germline lookup yields CDR1 SGHRS and CDR2 YFSETQ. V lost 5 bases, J lost 9 bases, and 6 bases lay in between. The CDR3 bases are TGCGCCAGCAGAGGGAGTGAGCAGTTCTTC. Translation gives CASRGSEQFF.

The gene calls are TRBV7-2 and TRBJ1-5, with 8 nucleotides matching TRBD1. The CDR3 totals 14 residues. From germline, CDR1 is SGHTA and CDR2 FQGNSA. Trimming took 1 base from V and 10 from J; bases not matched to a gene: 6. CDR3 nucleotides: TGTGCCAGCAGCTTAGACAGGGGGGGATATCCCCAGCATTTT. Protein: CASSLDRGGYPQHF. The entire variable domain, with the rest obtained from reference TRBV7-2 and TRBJ1-5, is as follows: GAGVSQSPSNKVTEKGKDVELRCDPISGHTALYWYRQSLGQGLEFLIYFQGNSAPDKSGLPSDRFSAERTGGSVSTLTIQRTQQEDSAVYLCASSLDRGGYPQHFGDGTRLSIL.

This clone was observed a single time. The rearrangement uses TRBV20-1 and TRBJ2-1; 7 positions agree with TRBD2. With 3 bases clipped from V and 6 bases from J, the junction kept 14 bases outside the gene matches. Germline CDR1 DFQATT, CDR2 SNEGSKA (reference sequence). There are 16 residues in the CDR3. In nucleotides, the CDR3 is TGCAGTGCTAGTAGAATACTTGTGCGGGGGAGCAATGAGCAGTTCTTC. It translates to CSASRILVRGSNEQFF.

The chain recombines TRBV3-1 (or the pseudogene TRBV3-2) with TRBJ2-5; 10 bases align to TRBD1. Trimming at V came to 5 bases and at J to 3 bases, leaving 6 bases not matched to a gene. The CDR3 has 15 residues. The germline gives CDR1 LGHDT, CDR2 YNNKEL (reference sequence). This CDR3 reads CASSDAGTGEETQYF. The CDR3 region has the DNA TGTGCCAGCAGCGATGCCGGGACAGGGGAAGAGACCCAGTACTTC.

The V and J genes are TRBV29-1 and TRBJ2-5; TRBD2 matches at 10 bases. The CDR3 covers 15 residues. Germline V gives CDR1 SQVTM, CDR2 ANQGSEA. V shed 8 bases, J shed 4 bases, and the junction held 13 bases outside the gene matches. The chain's CDR3 is CSPTAGGPKRETQYF. The DNA of the CDR3 is TGCAGCCCAACAGCGGGAGGGCCCAAAAGAGAGACCCAGTACTTC.

The chain employs TRBV7-2 and TRBJ2-1, with TRBD2 as a possible D gene (6 bases). V was clipped by 0 bases and J by 1 base, with 10 bases between them. Germline CDR1 SGHTA, CDR2 FQGNSA. The CDR3 is 16 residues long. CDR3 in amino acids: CASSLALGGSYNEQFF. The CDR3 bases are TGTGCCAGCAGCTTAGCGCTCGGGGGTTCCTACAATGAGCAGTTCTTC.

Here the CDR3 DNA reads TGTGCCAGCAGTTCTACAGGGGGCGCAGTTGAAAAACTGTTTTTT. It encodes CASSSTGGAVEKLFF. The chain is built from TRBV27 and TRBJ1-4, with 9 bases fitting TRBD1. The germline V gene has CDR1 MNHEY and CDR2 SMNVEV (reference sequence). V was clipped by 4 bases and J by 7 bases; unmatched bases: 7. This CDR3 region has 15 residues.

This chain joins TRBV5-3 and TRBJ2-6, with 8 bases matching TRBD1. TRBV5-3 is reported as an ORF; its role is uncertain. This CDR3 region has 18 residues. V shed 1 base, J shed 0 bases, and the junction held 6 bases outside the gene matches. CDR3 amino acids: CARSLSDRADSGANVLTF. For the CDR3, the DNA is TGTGCCAGAAGCTTGTCGGACAGGGCGGACTCTGGGGCCAACGTCCTGACTTTC.

This sequence joins TRBV5-4 and TRBJ2-7; possible D gene TRBD2, 5 bases. The CDR3 is 16 residues long. The germline gives CDR1 SGHNT, CDR2 YYREEE (reference sequence). Trimming took off 5 bases at V and 5 bases at J, with 23 bases between the two ends. In nucleotides, the CDR3 is TGTGCCAGCAGTCGTAGGACTGAAAAGGGAGACGACGAGCAGTACTTC. Protein: CASSRRTEKGDDEQYF.

In this sample, this clone turned up once. The chain links TRBV7-2 to TRBJ2-7, with a possible D match to TRBD2 (6 bases). Germline assignment: CDR1 SGHTA and CDR2 FQGNSA. This CDR3 is 15 amino acids long. V lost 5 bases and J lost 4, with 18 bases in between. The CDR3 protein is CASSGWWGGAYEQYF. The CDR3 nucleotides read TGTGCCAGCAGCGGCTGGTGGGGCGGGGCTTACGAGCAGTACTTC. Using reference TRBV7-2 and TRBJ2-7 for the parts outside the CDR3, the full variable domain is GAGVSQSPSNKVTEKGKDVELRCDPISGHTALYWYRQSLGQGLEFLIYFQGNSAPDKSGLPSDRFSAERTGGSVSTLTIQRTQQEDSAVYLCASSGWWGGAYEQYFGPGTRLTVT.

The V and J genes are TRBV19 and TRBJ1-2; 9 bases match TRBD1. Germline V CDR1 and CDR2: LNHDA, SQIVND (reference sequence). With V trimmed by 9 bases and J by 3 bases, 2 bases remained unmatched. The CDR3 has 12 residues. CDR3 sequence reads: CASGQGYYGYTF. CDR3 in DNA: TGTGCCAGCGGACAGGGGTACTATGGCTACACCTTC.

This clone is a singleton in its sample. This rearrangement joins TRBV6-2 or TRBV6-3 to TRBJ1-1; 7 bases fit TRBD1. Germline CDR1 MNHEY, CDR2 SVGEGT. V dropped 4 bases and J dropped 0; count of bases not matched to a gene: 8. The CDR3 contains 16 residues. The CDR3 DNA follows: TGTGCCAGCAGTTTCAAGACAGGGTGGATGAACACTGAAGCTTTCTTT. Translating it yields CASSFKTGWMNTEAFF.

J is TRBJ2-2 and V is TRBV6-5; possibly TRBD1 for D (6 bases). CDR1 MNHEY and CDR2 SVGAGI come from the germline V gene. This CDR3 is 15 amino acids long. V lost 7 bases and J lost 6, with 18 bases in between. The CDR3: CASMLGAWGAGELFF. In nucleotides, the CDR3 is TGTGCCAGCATGTTGGGGGCGTGGGGCGCCGGGGAGCTGTTTTTT.

V gene TRBV12-5 combines with J gene TRBJ1-2; D remains ambiguous. This CDR3 has 12 amino acids. V dropped 9 bases and J dropped 4 bases, with 12 bases sitting between them. Germline CDR1 reads LGHNT; CDR2 reads FRNRAP. The CDR3 DNA reads TGTGCTAGCTCGGGATCAGCCTATGGCTACACCTTC. Translation: CASSGSAYGYTF. The variable domain in full, completed from reference TRBV12-5 and TRBJ1-2, reads DARVTQTPRHKVTEMGQEVTMRCQPILGHNTVFWYRQTMMQGLELLAYFRNRAPLDDSGMPKDRFSAEMPDATLATLKIQPSEPRDSAVYFCASSGSAYGYTFGSGTRLTVV.

The gene calls are TRBV5-5 and TRBJ1-2; D gene ambiguous. V was cut by 7 bases and J by 0 bases, with 13 bases left in between. The V gene's germline CDR1 is SGHKS and CDR2 YYEKEE (reference sequence). The CDR3 is made up of 14 amino acids. Here the CDR3 DNA reads TGTGCCAGCCATGTCAGGTACCCTAACTATGGCTACACCTTC. Its protein is CASHVRYPNYGYTF.

V is TRBV6-5 and J is TRBJ1-2, with 8 bases fitting TRBD1. V gave up 7 bases and J gave up 5 bases; unmatched junction bases: 9. This CDR3 is built from 14 residues. The germline V gene encodes CDR1 MNHEY and CDR2 SVGAGI. The CDR3 DNA sequence: TGTGCCAGCACCCTGGCACAGGGGGTATATGGCTACACCTTC. It encodes CASTLAQGVYGYTF.

The V call is TRBV12-3 or TRBV12-4, the J call TRBJ2-3; weak D call: TRBD1 (6 bases). The CDR3 is 13 amino acids. Trimming stripped 8 bases from V and 4 bases from J, with 13 bases between. CDR3 in amino acids: CASGYREADTQYF. The CDR3 bases are TGTGCCAGCGGCTACAGGGAAGCAGATACGCAGTATTTT.

The CDR3 reads CASSPQTGGTEAFF. CDR3 bases: TGTGCCAGCTCACCCCAAACAGGGGGCACTGAAGCTTTCTTT. The chain is built from TRBV18 and TRBJ1-1, with 8 bases that match TRBD1. The CDR3 sequence is 14 residues long. V shed 3 bases, J shed 4 bases, and the junction held 4 bases outside the gene matches. CDR1 KGHSH and CDR2 LQKENI come from the germline V gene.

This chain links TRBV11-2 with TRBJ2-3; perhaps TRBD2 as D (7 bases). Trimming pared 4 bases from V and 11 bases from J, leaving 22 bases between. The length of the CDR3 is 15 residues. In germline, CDR1 is SGHAT, CDR2 FQNNGV. CDR3 DNA: TGTGCCAGCAGCTCCCTCGGGGGGCTCGTCTATAGGCAGTATTTT. Its protein product is CASSSLGGLVYRQYF.

The chain has TRBV10-3 and TRBJ1-6; D remains unclear. Trimming removed 3 bases from V and 14 bases from J, with 11 bases in between. Looked up from germline, CDR1 is ENHRY and CDR2 is SYGVKD. The CDR3 spans 12 residues. DNA for the CDR3: TGTGCCATCAGTGATATGAGTCTGGCCCTCCACTTT. Its translation is CAISDMSLALHF.

The genes are TRBV27 and TRBJ2-7; D might be TRBD2 (6 bases). V lost 3 bases and J lost 6, with 15 bases in between. The germline CDR1 and CDR2 sequences are MNHEY and SMNVEV (reference sequence). This CDR3 contains 14 residues. The CDR3 protein is CASSLGGVRGEQYF. In nucleotides, the CDR3 is TGTGCCAGCAGTTTGGGGGGAGTTCGGGGCGAGCAGTACTTC.

This rearrangement joins TRBV30 to TRBJ2-3, with 7 bases aligning to TRBD1. With 2 bases clipped from V and 6 bases from J, the junction kept 11 bases outside the gene matches. The CDR3 length is 15 residues. Germline lookup yields CDR1 GTSNPN and CDR2 SVGIG (reference sequence). The CDR3: CAWSLYGLQGDTQYF. CDR3 DNA: TGTGCCTGGAGTTTATACGGCCTACAGGGGGATACGCAGTATTTT.

The V gene is TRBV14, the J gene TRBJ2-7, with D possibly being TRBD2 (6 bases). Trimming cost V 3 bases and J 0 bases, with 12 bases left between them. Germline CDR1 reads SGHDN; CDR2 reads FVKESK. This CDR3 is built from 15 residues. CDR3 sequence reads: CASSHWLANSYEQYF. As DNA, the CDR3 is TGTGCCAGCAGCCATTGGCTAGCGAACTCCTACGAGCAGTACTTC.

The V call is TRBV18, the J call TRBJ1-5; 8 bases agree with TRBD1. The CDR3 extends over 14 amino acids. Germline V CDR1 and CDR2: KGHSH, LQKENI. The junction had 3 bases not matched to a gene; V was cut back by 3 bases and J by 5 bases. CDR3 in DNA: TGTGCCAGCTCACCTCAGGGGGCGGATCAGCCCCAGCATTTT. Its protein product is CASSPQGADQPQHF.

The rearrangement joins TRBV6-2 or TRBV6-3 to TRBJ1-2; the D is unclear. The V gene lost 2 bases and the J gene lost 4 bases, with 11 bases spanning the gap. Germline V gives CDR1 MNHEY, CDR2 SVGEGT. The CDR3 is 14 residues long. The CDR3 nucleotides are TGTGCCAGCAGTTACGGGAGCTTTAGCTATGGCTACACCTTC. Translating gives CASSYGSFSYGYTF.

This chain links TRBV7-9 with TRBJ1-1, with D hard to call. V gave up 2 bases and J gave up 5 bases, with 9 bases separating them. There are 13 residues in the CDR3. Germline V CDR1 and CDR2: SEHNR, FQNEAQ (reference sequence). The CDR3 here is CASSLTSTTEAFF. CDR3 sequence (DNA): TGTGCCAGCAGCTTAACCTCTACGACTGAAGCTTTCTTT.

The chain carries TRBV28 and TRBJ1-2, with D unresolved. The CDR3 contains 14 residues. V lost 3 bases and J lost 1, with 9 bases in between. Looked up from germline, CDR1 is MDHEN and CDR2 is SYDVKM. DNA for the CDR3: TGTGCCAGCAGTTTCCCGCAGGATAACTATGGCTACACCTTC. It codes for CASSFPQDNYGYTF.